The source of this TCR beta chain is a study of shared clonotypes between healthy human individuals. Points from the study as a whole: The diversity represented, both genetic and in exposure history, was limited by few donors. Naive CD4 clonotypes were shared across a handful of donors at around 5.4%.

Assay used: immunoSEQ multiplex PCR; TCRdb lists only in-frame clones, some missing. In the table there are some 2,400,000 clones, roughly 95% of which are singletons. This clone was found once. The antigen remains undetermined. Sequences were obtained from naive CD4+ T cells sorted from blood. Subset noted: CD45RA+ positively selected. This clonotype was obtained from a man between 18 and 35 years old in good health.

The CDR3 DNA sequence: TGTGCCAGCTCACCCGGGGAGGGGCACATTCAGTACTTC. It yields the protein CASSPGEGHIQYF. The chain recombines TRBV18 with TRBJ2-4, with 7 positions matching TRBD2. The length of the CDR3 is 13 residues. The germline CDR1 and CDR2 sequences are KGHSH and LQKENI. Germline trimming cut 3 bases from V and 8 bases from J; bases unmatched to any gene: 4.